These 3 T cell receptor beta chains came from one sample sequenced in a study of blood T cell repertoires in COVID-19. Data came from immunoSEQ multiplex PCR; TCRdb stores just in-frame clones and leaves some out. The data show roughly 30,000 clones, with 80% to 90% seen just once and roughly 3.5% held by the top ten. The specimen was peripheral blood. The receptors were gathered from a human donor in a cohort sampled during active COVID-19.

The chain has TRBV28 and TRBJ2-1, with 8 bases matching TRBD1. V lost 3 bases to trimming and J lost 7 bases; unmatched junction nucleotides: 8. This CDR3 is built from 15 residues. Germline CDR1 and CDR2: MDHEN and SYDVKM. In DNA, the CDR3 is TGTGCCAGCAGTTTGTCACAGGGGGTCTCAAATGAGCAGTTCTTC. It yields the protein CASSLSQGVSNEQFF.

This clone appeared a few times. The chain links TRBV7-9 to TRBJ1-1; a weak D match, TRBD1 (6 bases). This CDR3 has 16 amino acids. V dropped 3 bases and J dropped 1 base, with 15 bases sitting between them. CDR1 and CDR2 (germline): SEHNR, FQNEAQ (reference sequence). Here the CDR3 DNA reads TGTGCCAGCAGCTTCCTTACAGGGTTAGGGAACACTGAAGCTTTCTTT. Protein: CASSFLTGLGNTEAFF.

The DNA of the CDR3 is TGCGCCAGCAGCTTGTCCGGGACAGGGGAGACCCAGTACTTC. Amino acid sequence: CASSLSGTGETQYF. The chain couples TRBV5-1 to TRBJ2-5, with TRBD1 matching over 9 bases. CDR3 length equals 14 residues. The germline V gene encodes CDR1 SGHRS and CDR2 YFSETQ. The trim removed 1 base at V and 5 bases at J, leaving 3 bases unmatched.